A selection of T cell receptor beta chains follows, all from one sample in a study of T-cell reconstitution after alpha-beta-depleted transplantation in children. From the PCR reads, TCRdb called clonotypes with MiXCR, one entry per CDR3 protein. The sample yields 200,000 to 300,000 distinct CDR3 sequences, about 11% seen once. The specimen was PBMCs from the stem cell graft donor, collected from the stem cell graft. Every receptor here comes from a human donor who donated a stem cell graft to a child with acute lymphoblastic leukemia. Both conserved end residues are part of each CDR3. D genes are given only for firm matches. Clone size appears in some rows only: once, few, many, or a class for an expanded clone.

>NA|TRBV4-2|many|TRBJ1-2|16
TGTGCCAGCAGCCAAGATTATGACAGCCGGGACTATGGCTACACCTTC
CASSQDYDSRDYGYTF
>NA|TRBV10-3|many|TRBJ2-7|15
TGTGCCATCAGTGAAGGGGGTTCCGCCTCCTACGAGCAGTACTTC
CAISEGGSASYEQYF
>NA|TRBV20-1|many|TRBJ2-7|15
TGCAGTGCTAGAGATCGCCAGGGCTACTCCTACGAGCAGTACTTC
CSARDRQGYSYEQYF
>TRBD1|TRBV4-1|many|TRBJ2-3|15
TGCGCCAGCAGCGCAAGACAGGGGGGCACAGATACGCAGTATTTT
CASSARQGGTDTQYF
>NA|TRBV6-4|many|TRBJ2-7|13
TGTGCCAGCAGCCAGGGTGTGTCCCACGAGCAGTACTTC
CASSQGVSHEQYF
>NA|TRBV7-9|many|TRBJ2-1|15
TGTGCCAGCAGCTTAGGACTGCCGGGTAGTAATGAGCAGTTCTTC
CASSLGLPGSNEQFF
>NA|TRBV10-2|many|TRBJ1-1|12
TGCGCCAGCAGTGAACGGGGGACTGAAGCTTTCTTT
CASSERGTEAFF
>TRBD1|TRBV12-3/TRBV12-4|NA|TRBJ2-5|15
TGTGCCAGCAGTGACCGGGACAGGGGCCGGGAGACCCAGTACTTC
CASSDRDRGRETQYF
>NA|TRBV5-1|many|TRBJ1-1|15
TGCGCCAGCAGCGAAAATTCCGGGCCGAACACTGAAGCTTTCTTT
CASSENSGPNTEAFF
>NA|TRBV7-9|many|TRBJ2-7|13
TGTGCCAGCAGCTTTCCAGTCTCCTACGAGCAGTACTTC
CASSFPVSYEQYF
>NA|TRBV12-3/TRBV12-4|many|TRBJ2-7|13
TGTGCCAGCGCCAGGGTGAGCTCCTACGAGCAGTACTTC
CASARVSSYEQYF
>NA|TRBV12-3/TRBV12-4|many|TRBJ1-4|14
TGTGCCAGCAGTTTTAGGGAAGGTAATGAAAAACTGTTTTTT
CASSFREGNEKLFF
>TRBD2|TRBV20-1|many|TRBJ2-7|15
TGCAGTGCTTCTCTAGCGGGGGGCAGCTCCTACGAGCAGTACTTC
CSASLAGGSSYEQYF
>TRBD2|TRBV18|NA|TRBJ2-3|17
TGTGCCAGCTCTCGACGTGCCGGGGGAGGGAGCACAGATACGCAGTATTTT
CASSRRAGGGSTDTQYF
>NA|TRBV24-1|many|TRBJ2-5|15
TGTGCCACCAGTGCCTCGGACAGATTACAAGAGACCCAGTACTTC
CATSASDRLQETQYF
>TRBD2|TRBV6-2/TRBV6-3|NA|TRBJ2-5|17
TGTGCCAGCAGTTACTCGAAAGTAGCGGGGGACCAAGAGACCCAGTACTTC
CASSYSKVAGDQETQYF
>NA|TRBV28|many|TRBJ2-7|16
TGTGCCAGCAGTCCCCCCACGCTCAGAAGCTCCTACGAGCAGTACTTC
CASSPPTLRSSYEQYF
>NA|TRBV29-1|many|TRBJ1-2|13
TGCAGCGTTGAAAGGGTGGCGGTCTATGGCTACACCTTC
CSVERVAVYGYTF
>TRBD1|TRBV20-1|NA|TRBJ1-5|13
TGCAGTTCCAGGGGGACCCGAGATCAGCCCCAGCATTTT
CSSRGTRDQPQHF
>NA|TRBV30|NA|TRBJ1-1|15
TGTGCCTGGACCGAGTGGGGAGGGACGGTGACTGAAGCTTTCTTT
CAWTEWGGTVTEAFF
>NA|TRBV5-6|many|TRBJ1-6|15
TGTGCCAGCAGCTTGACCAGCTCCTATAATTCACCCCTCCACTTT
CASSLTSSYNSPLHF
>TRBD1|TRBV20-1|many|TRBJ1-1|13
TGCAGTGCCGCAGGGGGATTCCTCTCTGAAGCTTTCTTT
CSAAGGFLSEAFF
>TRBD1|TRBV29-1|many|TRBJ2-7|12
TGCAGCGTTAGGGACAGCCCCTACGAGCAGTACTTC
CSVRDSPYEQYF
>NA|TRBV11-1|many|TRBJ2-5|15
TGTGCCAGCAGCTTAAGACAGGAGAACCAAGAGACCCAGTACTTC
CASSLRQENQETQYF
>NA|TRBV6-2/TRBV6-3|NA|TRBJ2-7|14
TGTGCCAGCAGTTACGTGGTTGGTGCCGAAGAGCAGTACTTC
CASSYVVGAEEQYF
>NA|TRBV12-3/TRBV12-4|many|TRBJ1-1|14
TGTGCCAGCAGTTTAGACGTTAGTATCACTGAAGCTTTCTTT
CASSLDVSITEAFF
>NA|TRBV20-1|many|TRBJ2-7|12
TGCAGTGCTACCGGGATTAACGACGAGCAGTACTTC
CSATGINDEQYF
>NA|TRBV7-8|many|TRBJ2-7|15
TGTGCCAGCAGTCTCGGGGATATACGGCTTTACGAGCAGTACTTC
CASSLGDIRLYEQYF
>TRBD2|TRBV28|few|TRBJ2-1|16
TGTGCCAGCAGTTTATCGGCAGCGGGAGGGTACAATGAGCAGTTCTTC
CASSLSAAGGYNEQFF
>NA|TRBV28|many|TRBJ2-5|14
TGTGCCAGCCGCGGAGGGCTAATCCAAGAGACCCAGTACTTC
CASRGGLIQETQYF
>TRBD2|TRBV12-3/TRBV12-4|many|TRBJ2-3|15
TGTGCCAGCAGCAAAGCGGGATCGGAGGCAGATACGCAGTATTTT
CASSKAGSEADTQYF
>NA|TRBV27|few|TRBJ2-5|14
TGTGCCAGCAGTTTTGGCCCAACCGGGGAGACCCAGTACTTC
CASSFGPTGETQYF